This is a list of T cell receptor beta chains from one sample in a study of blood T cell repertoires in COVID-19. Assay used: immunoSEQ multiplex PCR; TCRdb lists only in-frame clones, some missing. This sample carries roughly 250,000 clones, around 81% of them seen once, and the ten largest clones take more than 6%. Sequencing input: peripheral blood. These receptors originate from an older woman with active or convalescent COVID-19. The CDR3 runs from the conserved cysteine through the conserved F or W. D genes are given only for firm matches. Part of the rows lack a size; the others show once, few, many or a class for expanded clones.

j_call | d_call | clone_size | v_call | cdr3_aa | cdr3_nt
TRBJ1-4 | TRBD1 | - | TRBV6-5 | CASRTTGVEKLFF | TGTGCCAGCAGAACGACAGGGGTTGAAAAACTGTTTTTT
TRBJ2-7 | - | - | TRBV30 | CAWSVDGGGISEQYF | TGTGCCTGGAGTGTAGATGGAGGGGGCATTTCCGAGCAGTACTTC
TRBJ1-2 | - | - | TRBV2 | CASRRFVVGKGGGYTF | TGTGCCAGCAGGAGGTTTGTCGTCGGCAAAGGAGGTGGCTACACCTTC
TRBJ1-2 | - | - | TRBV10-3 | CAISSERGSGYTF | TGTGCCATCAGCTCAGAGCGGGGAAGTGGCTACACCTTC
TRBJ1-5 | - | - | TRBV10-3 | CAISLEGGQPQHF | TGTGCCATCAGTCTGGAAGGGGGACAGCCCCAGCATTTT
TRBJ2-2 | - | - | TRBV5-1 | CASTEGGALTGELFF | TGCGCCAGCACCGAAGGTGGAGCCTTAACCGGGGAGCTGTTTTTT
TRBJ2-2 | - | - | TRBV6-6 | CASSYSSYTGELFF | TGTGCCAGCAGTTACTCGTCATACACCGGGGAGCTGTTTTTT
TRBJ2-1 | TRBD2 | once | TRBV14 | CASSQVAGGRVF | TGTGCCAGCAGCCAGGTAGCGGGAGGGAGGGTCTTC
TRBJ2-7 | - | - | TRBV2 | CASSEVGGSLYEQYF | TGTGCCAGCAGTGAAGTAGGTGGGAGCCTCTACGAGCAGTACTTC
TRBJ2-1 | TRBD1 | few | TRBV6-5 | CASRTQGVYNEQFF | TGTGCCAGCAGGACACAGGGGGTTTACAATGAGCAGTTCTTC
TRBJ2-7 | TRBD2 | - | TRBV30 | CAWSVGSGPTYEQYF | TGTGCCTGGAGTGTAGGTAGCGGGCCAACCTACGAGCAGTACTTC
TRBJ2-1 | - | - | TRBV2 | CASSQERFHEQFF | TGTGCCAGCTCCCAGGAAAGATTCCATGAGCAGTTCTTC
TRBJ2-3 | TRBD2 | - | TRBV27 | CASSRGGADTQYF | TGTGCCAGCAGTCGCGGGGGGGCAGATACGCAGTATTTT
TRBJ2-1 | TRBD2 | once | TRBV5-1 | CASYPGLAVNNEQFF | TGCGCCAGCTACCCCGGACTAGCGGTTAACAATGAGCAGTTCTTC
TRBJ2-1 | TRBD1 | - | TRBV18 | CASSQRDRVNNEQFF | TGTGCCAGCTCACAACGGGACAGGGTGAATAATGAGCAGTTCTTC
TRBJ2-7 | - | few | TRBV9 | CASSVATGASSYEQYF | TGTGCCAGCAGCGTAGCTACTGGGGCTAGTAGTTACGAGCAGTACTTC
TRBJ2-7 | - | - | TRBV19 | CASSTPRSGVYEQYF | TGTGCCAGTAGTACCCCACGGAGCGGAGTCTACGAGCAGTACTTC
TRBJ2-7 | TRBD2 | - | TRBV12-5 | CASGLGLAGVFHEQYF | TGTGCTAGTGGTCTGGGACTAGCGGGAGTCTTCCACGAGCAGTACTTC
TRBJ1-1 | TRBD1 | few | TRBV5-1 | CASRPTTGGDTEAFF | TGCGCCAGCAGGCCGACCACAGGGGGGGACACTGAAGCTTTCTTT
TRBJ2-1 | - | - | TRBV14 | CASSQDLGRGSNEQFF | TGTGCCAGCAGCCAAGATCTTGGGAGGGGGAGCAATGAGCAGTTCTTC